Reported below is one T cell receptor beta chain. This receptor's antigen is unknown. Base qualities are not at hand, and no much larger clone is one base apart. CDR1 is given as SGHTA and CDR2 as FQGNSA, both from the germline V gene. Its CDR3 holds 16 amino acids, cysteine through phenylalanine. CDR3 DNA is the only sequence kept; it has 48 bases, read in frame from the first base. Clipping removes 5 bases from V and 3 bases from J, with 5 as the unmatched junction base count. The method was the immunoSEQ multiplex PCR assay. For the multiplex PCR, a mixture combining 60 forward primers for TCR Vbeta segments and 13 reverse primers for TCR Jbeta segments was used. A multiplex PCR assay on genomic DNA amplified the CDR3 region of rearranged TCR beta genes. Amplified TCR beta libraries were sequenced as 87-base-pair reads on the Illumina HiSeq System. Under the source paper's analysis protocol: In a later analysis, tens of millions of unique TCR beta chains were counted across the roughly 700 repertoires, and approximately 11 million of these chains were shared by at least two donors. Raw reads were error-corrected and collapsed into unique sequences with a nearest-neighbor algorithm that merged closely related sequences to remove PCR and sequencing errors. Alignment of CDR3 sequences to IMGT reference sequences was used to assign V, D and J gene segments. For a sequence to be retained, at least a six-nucleotide match to both a V gene segment and a J gene segment was required. A rearrangement counted as productive if the CDR3 had no stop codons and remained in frame with V and J, and every other rearrangement counted as non-productive. Following IMGT convention, CDR3 was defined as the stretch from the second conserved V-encoded cysteine up to the conserved J-encoded phenylalanine. Sequences without an unambiguous match to a single V gene segment were excluded from the earlier analysis of a few hundred of the donors. In an earlier analysis of around 590 of the donors, a V segment was called functional when productive rearrangements were above 56.7%, and segregating when the standard deviation between donors exceeded 5%. A statistical classification framework was built for diagnosing cytomegalovirus status from the catalog of TCR beta chain sequences. In a later analysis, V and J genes were assigned by comparing TCR nucleotide sequences against IMGT/GENE-DB human TR gene sequences. Using the TCRdist pipeline, a later analysis assigned CDR3 sequences along with most-parsimonious VDJ recombination scenarios. In a later analysis, each TCR beta chain was defined by its CDR3 amino acid sequence together with its V-gene family, and reads without a unique V-gene family were excluded. In a later analysis, a few hundred highly shared, low-generation-probability nucleotide sequences were removed to address suspected cross-contamination and a sequencing artifact. In a later analysis, a clonal expansion index was calculated for each public chain from normalized within-repertoire ranks of inferred template counts. A later analysis computed generation probabilities with a VDJ recombination model fitted to out-of-frame rearrangements, and checked the results against IGoR. Hypergeometric tests were used in a later analysis to score TCR-TCR, TCR-HLA and TCR-CMV co-occurrence, with a repertoire-size bias correction applied to the TCR pairs. In a later analysis, false discovery rates were estimated by permuting HLA or CMV assignments 20 times. A later analysis grouped co-occurring TCRs with DBSCAN, adding TCRdist sequence similarity when clustering within HLA-allele-positive subsets. Repertoires with fewer than 30,000 or more than 120,000 public chains were left out of co-occurrence clustering, as were four to six repertoires with anomalous nucleotide sharing. TCRdb limited this immuneACCESS table to in-frame rearrangements with V and J called. A share of clones is missing; checked studies link under half to unresolved V genes, and the rest is unexplained. Clone size and the V and J calls come from that table; the DNA yielded D and trimming. The sample table holds 130,000 to 150,000 clones, of which around 79% were seen once. The top ten clonotypes cover less than 8% of the sample.

The data belong to a study of cytomegalovirus exposure and HLA in healthy donors (TCRdb year 2017). About the study as a whole: In an earlier analysis of some 550 of the donors, 250 to 350 Gb of sequence data and 100 million or so unique TCR beta sequences from roughly 180 million T cells were reported. Of the 300 to 500 genotyped donors, 70% to 90% were placed in the genetic ancestry cluster associated with self-reported Caucasian donors. To study patterns of TCR occurrence, a later analysis re-analyzed previously published TCR beta repertoires from around 700 donors and added high-resolution HLA genotyping. The T cell repertoires of around 730 subjects were profiled by immunosequencing and related to cytomegalovirus serostatus. In addition to the first cohort of several hundred subjects, a separate validation cohort of 120 different subjects was used. Several DR-DQ haplotypes were handled as single units for association and clustering because linkage in the cohort was strong. On average, around 230,000 unique TCR beta nucleotide sequences were sequenced per donor among more than 350 genotyped donors of the cohort, with 15% to 20% of those sequences being non-productive. Donor age, sex, ethnicity and CMV serostatus were compiled alongside the repertoire data. An earlier analysis of approximately 500 of the donors applied high-throughput TCR beta sequencing to assess whether each TCR beta V gene segment acted as functional or pseudogenic. Typing coverage varied by locus: about 620-630 donors for A, B, C, DRB1 and DQB1; under 550 for DQA1; more than 600 for DPA1; approximately 470 for DPB1. Class I and class II HLA loci were covered by the typing at four-digit resolution. The study aimed to test whether cataloging public T cell receptors could reveal signatures of past pathogen exposure. In the later analysis, no new phenotypic data were used to find candidate immune exposures; instead, reliance was placed on TCR beta sequences and their occurrence across donors. An early release covering approximately 600 HLA-typed donors comprised about 290 gigabases of sequencing data and tens of millions of unique TCR sequences. To predict cytomegalovirus infection status, the study combined high-throughput TCR immunosequencing, statistical association of individual TCRs with disease status, and machine learning. Every discovery cohort repertoire had been produced on one sequencing platform. In a later genetic analysis, genome-wide SNP genotypes for about 65% of the 666 donors were used, and that subset was treated as a discovery cohort.

In total, approximately 690 healthy bone marrow donors made up the cohort. All cohort members were sampled while nominally healthy, although unrecorded immune exposures were likely present. The donor tested CMV seropositive, placing the donor among the 290 or so seropositive members of the cohort. A peripheral blood sample was collected from each donor, and TCR beta sequencing was performed on peripheral blood mononuclear cells. The Qiagen DNeasy Blood Extraction Kit was used to extract genomic DNA from the blood cell samples. Results the study describes overall, beyond this receptor: This cohort had only TCR beta chains sequenced, and the lack of alpha or paired-chain data limited which features could be detected. A later analysis reported that several top co-occurrence clusters appeared linked to parvovirus B19, influenza, CMV and Epstein-Barr virus. In vitro tests confirmed that a few of the cytomegalovirus-associated TCR beta chains recognize cytomegalovirus antigens. A later genetic analysis associated a missense DCLRE1C variant with V-gene and J-gene trimming of TCR beta chains, and an independent cohort replicated the association. The classifier was reported to diagnose cytomegalovirus status with high specificity and sensitivity in both the original cohort and the validation cohort. The authors suggested that the approach could potentially be extended to other disease states and immunological phenotypes. A further reported finding was that TCR beta sequences accurately predicted the HLA-A and HLA-B alleles for most subjects in the first cohort. According to a later genetic analysis, donors in an Asian-associated ancestry cluster had fewer N-insertions in productive TCRs than the approximately 710-donor mean. Because HLA typing was missing for some donors at each locus, association tests included only the typed subset. A later analysis found that most CMV-associated TCR beta chains appeared HLA-restricted, with HLA associations seemingly driven largely by CMV exposure. A group of highly shared sequence variants was considered likely to be a technical artifact of the sequencing pipeline. Roughly uniform sequencing depth across donors was assumed in presence/absence analyses, although this assumption may not hold. The earlier analysis of approximately 590 of the donors excluded some 15 rarely observed V segments, including chromosome 9 orphons, because counts were too low. Immune exposure information for the cohort was limited to CMV serostatus. Broadly in line with IMGT annotations, most TCR beta V segments showed up in productive rearrangements about 87% or about 30% of the time in an earlier analysis of some 590 of the donors. Strong co-occurrence of HLA alleles, especially DR and DQ, made assigning TCR associations to individual alleles difficult. At a false discovery rate of 0.05, a later analysis linked some 17,000 TCR beta sequences to specific HLA alleles. In a later analysis, the rate of TCR association differed among HLA loci, with DRB1 alleles having the most associated TCRs and HLA-C alleles having the fewest. In a later analysis, HLA-associated TCR beta chains were found to be more clonally expanded and to have lower generation probabilities than equally common non-associated chains. The study listed 170 or so TCR beta chains as associated with cytomegalovirus. The 87-base-pair reads could not distinguish some IMGT-functional V segments, including TRBV6-2 and TRBV6-3, so those segments were excluded. While some public TCRs were present in many individuals, most TCR sequences turned up only very rarely across donors. Correlated functional status among segregating V segments might reflect linkage disequilibrium, but an unknown experimental factor could not be ruled out.

This chain joins TRBV7-2 to TRBJ2-3; 13 junctional bases match TRBD2. Sequenced material: PBMCs. This TCR came from a woman in her thirties or forties in good health and CMV-seropositive. The CDR3 protein sequence reads: CASSLRLAGGTDTQYF. The DNA is as follows: TGTGCCAGCAGCCTAAGACTAGCGGGGGGTACAGATACGCAGTATTTT.